These T cell receptor beta chains were read from a single sample in a study of T cells in Graves' hyperthyroidism and ophthalmopathy. TCRdb itself ran the multiplex PCR reads through MiXCR, one entry per CDR3 protein. The sample carries under 650,000 distinct CDR3 sequences, 15% to 20% recorded once. What was sequenced was blood. The origin of the receptors is a woman in her twenties or thirties with Graves' hyperthyroidism. Both conserved end residues are part of each CDR3. The order of the fields is CDR3 DNA, CDR3 protein, V gene, J gene, D gene, clone size. A D gene is named only where the DNA matches it firmly. Clone size, where shown, is once, few, many, or a class for clones that have expanded.

TGTGTCAGCAGCGATGGAAACACCATATATTTT	CVSSDGNTIYF	TRBV5-1	TRBJ1-3	.	.
TGTGCTAGCAGCTTTGGACAGGGGGCCTACAATGAGCAGTTCTTC	CASSFGQGAYNEQFF	TRBV7-7	TRBJ2-1	TRBD1	many
TGCAGTGCTAGAGCTGGCAGCTTAGAGACCCAGTACTTC	CSARAGSLETQYF	TRBV20-1	TRBJ2-5	.	.
TGTGCCAGCAGGCGGACAGGGGGGGAGCAGTACTTC	CASRRTGGEQYF	TRBV7-2	TRBJ2-7	TRBD1	many
TGTGCCAGCATGGGCGGCTTCGCCGGGGAGCTGTTTTTT	CASMGGFAGELFF	TRBV6-1	TRBJ2-2	.	few
TGTGCCAGCAGCGTGGGGGATCAGCCCCAGCATTTT	CASSVGDQPQHF	TRBV7-8	TRBJ1-5	.	many
TGTGCCACCAGTGATTTGCGGGCCAGGGACCACGATGGCTACACCTTC	CATSDLRARDHDGYTF	TRBV24-1	TRBJ1-2	.	few
TGCAGTGCTAGGGTCCTCGGCGGGACATTATACGAGCAGTACTTC	CSARVLGGTLYEQYF	TRBV20-1	TRBJ2-7	.	few
TGTGCCAGCAGCCAGAGTGGGCGTGAGCAGTTCTTC	CASSQSGREQFF	TRBV3-1	TRBJ2-1	.	many
TGTGCCAGCAGTTTAGAGGACAGGGGAGAGACCCAGTACTTC	CASSLEDRGETQYF	TRBV28	TRBJ2-5	TRBD1	many
TGCGCCAGCAGCCAGCAGGGGACCTCCTACGAGCAGTACTTC	CASSQQGTSYEQYF	TRBV4-3	TRBJ2-7	.	.
TGTGCCAGCAGCGGATGGGACAGCTATACTAACTATGGCTACACCTTC	CASSGWDSYTNYGYTF	TRBV7-2	TRBJ1-2	TRBD1	few
TGTGCCAGCAGTGAGGGAGAGTTACCCTACGAGCAGTACTTC	CASSEGELPYEQYF	TRBV28	TRBJ2-7	.	many
TGTGCCACCAGTGATTTGCCGGGGACAGGGGAGGTAGATGAGCAGTTCTTC	CATSDLPGTGEVDEQFF	TRBV24-1	TRBJ2-1	TRBD1	.
TGTGCCAGCACGGACTCTGGAAACACCATATATTTT	CASTDSGNTIYF	TRBV28	TRBJ1-3	.	few
TGTGCCAGCAGCCCGCTCACCCTCAACTCCTACAATGAGCAGTTCTTC	CASSPLTLNSYNEQFF	TRBV7-6	TRBJ2-1	.	many
TGTGCCTGGAGTGATTTGGTAGCCAAAAACATTCAGTACTTC	CAWSDLVAKNIQYF	TRBV30	TRBJ2-4	.	.
TGTGCCAGCAGGTTTTCCTCGGACTCGGGGGTGTACGAGCAGTACTTC	CASRFSSDSGVYEQYF	TRBV6-1	TRBJ2-7	.	many
TGTGCCAGCAGATACAGGGAATCCTACAATGAGCAGTTCTTC	CASRYRESYNEQFF	TRBV28	TRBJ2-1	.	many
TGTGCCAGCAGTACAGGCTCGGCTGGGAAACTGTTTTTT	CASSTGSAGKLFF	TRBV11-3	TRBJ1-4	.	.
TGTGCCAGCAGCTTATGGGGGGAGACTGAAGCTTTCTTT	CASSLWGETEAFF	TRBV3-1	TRBJ1-1	.	many
TGTGCCAGCAGCAGAAACAGGGGCTGGGACACTGAAGCTTTCTTT	CASSRNRGWDTEAFF	TRBV5-6	TRBJ1-1	TRBD1	.
TGCGCCAGCAGCGAAATAGATGACGGGGAGCTGTTTTTT	CASSEIDDGELFF	TRBV5-1	TRBJ2-2	.	many
TGTGCCAGCAGCATGTCAGGTTTAGCCGGTCAGCCCCAGCATTTT	CASSMSGLAGQPQHF	TRBV27	TRBJ1-5	.	few
TGTGCCAGCATAGCGGGACAGAATTTCTACGAGCAGTACTTC	CASIAGQNFYEQYF	TRBV7-8	TRBJ2-7	.	few
TGTGCCAGCAGTTTTAGGAGGAACAGGGGGCGCCGGACAGATACGCAGTATTTT	CASSFRRNRGRRTDTQYF	TRBV12-3/TRBV12-4	TRBJ2-3	TRBD1	many
TGTGCCAGCAGTTTAGGGACAGGGGGCCCCCAGCAGTACTTC	CASSLGTGGPQQYF	TRBV28	TRBJ2-7	TRBD1	.
TGTGCCAGCAGCTTCCAGCGGGAGTCCTACGAGCAGTACTTC	CASSFQRESYEQYF	TRBV7-2	TRBJ2-7	TRBD2	many
TGCAGTGCCCATCGGACGGATATAAACACCATATATTTT	CSAHRTDINTIYF	TRBV20-1	TRBJ1-3	.	.